Below are 21 T cell receptor beta chains sequenced from a single sample in a study of Ad26.COV2.S vaccination and SARS-CoV-2 variants. The treatment: roughly 20 received Ad26.COV2.S at low or high dose, single or two shots; a few received placebo; per-sample allocation not given. Vaccine and placebo recipients were sampled on day 63 after the first injection. TCRdb keeps only in-frame clones here, not all; method: immunoSEQ multiplex PCR. The sample has around 450,000 clones; 89% are singletons. The sample in question was peripheral blood, obtained in a trial of Ad26.COV2.S vaccine versus placebo. These receptors all stem from a person aged 18-60 years who received the Ad26.COV2.S COVID-19 vaccine or a placebo.

The rearrangement joins TRBV19 to TRBJ2-5; D gene uncertain. The CDR3 loop spans 14 amino acids. Germline V gene data show CDR1 as LNHDA and CDR2 as SQIVND (reference sequence). Trimming shortened V by 4 bases and J by 5 bases, and 14 bases separated the two germline ends. This CDR3 reads CASSTGGMVETQYF. CDR3 sequence (DNA): TGTGCCAGTAGTACAGGTGGGATGGTTGAGACCCAGTACTTC.

This chain joins TRBV3-1 (or the pseudogene TRBV3-2) and TRBJ2-1; 10 bases fit TRBD2. The CDR3 is made up of 16 amino acids. Per germline, CDR1 LGHDT and CDR2 YNNKEL (reference sequence). J lost 8 bases, V lost 1 base, and 8 bases had no gene match. In nucleotides, the CDR3 is TGTGCCAGCAGCCAAGCTTCTAGCGGGAGTAGAGATGAGCAGTTCTTC. Translated: CASSQASSGSRDEQFF.

The genes are TRBV7-3 and TRBJ2-5; 8 bases are shared with TRBD2. The CDR3 is 13 residues long. Germline-derived CDR1 and CDR2 are SGHTA and FQGTGA. After removal of 0 bases from V and 7 bases from J, the junction contained 1 base not matched to a gene. The CDR3 coding sequence is TGTGCCAGCAGCTTAACCAGCGGGGGGACCCAGTACTTC. It encodes CASSLTSGGTQYF. Together with reference TRBV7-3 and TRBJ2-5, the CDR3 gives the full variable domain: GAGVSQTPSNKVTEKGKYVELRCDPISGHTALYWYRQSLGQGPEFLIYFQGTGAADDSGLPNDRFFAVRPEGSVSTLKIQRTERGDSAVYLCASSLTSGGTQYFGPGTRLLVL.

The V call is TRBV12-3 or TRBV12-4, the J call TRBJ1-3; 7 nucleotides agree with TRBD1. The CDR3 contains 13 residues. V shed 5 bases and J 4 bases; nucleotides not matched to a gene: 2. The CDR3 is CASSTGDGNTIYF. The CDR3, as DNA: TGTGCCAGCAGTACAGGGGACGGAAACACCATATATTTT.

The chain employs TRBV2 and TRBJ1-4; TRBD1 matches 7 bases. CDR1 is SNHLY and CDR2 is FYNNEI in the germline V gene. The V segment lost 3 bases and the J segment 5 bases; nucleotides outside the gene matches: 6. The CDR3 runs to 15 residues. CDR3 in amino acids: CASSEPGQLNEKLFF. The CDR3 bases are TGTGCCAGCAGTGAGCCGGGACAGTTGAATGAAAAACTGTTTTTT.

The chain links TRBV7-2 to TRBJ1-5, with D possibly matching TRBD1 (6 bases). The CDR3 has 15 residues. CDR1 is SGHTA and CDR2 is FQGNSA in the germline V gene. V shed 6 bases and J shed 4 bases, with 16 bases lying between them. CDR3 loop: CASSLGHRDNQPQHF. CDR3 bases: TGTGCCAGCAGTTTGGGACACCGAGATAATCAGCCCCAGCATTTT.

This chain uses TRBV9 with TRBJ2-7; weak D call: TRBD1 (6 bases). V dropped 0 bases and J dropped 0 bases, with 13 bases sitting between them. Germline loops: CDR1 SGDLS, CDR2 YYNGEE. The length of the CDR3 is 16 residues. The CDR3 nucleotides are TGTGCCAGCAGCGTAGGAACGAGGGGGAACTCCTACGAGCAGTACTTC. This codes for CASSVGTRGNSYEQYF.

The J gene is TRBJ2-2, the V gene TRBV19; D gene unclear. This CDR3 has 11 amino acids. The V gene lost 6 bases and the J gene lost 7 bases, with 6 bases spanning the gap. CDR1 and CDR2 from the germline V gene are LNHDA and SQIVND (reference sequence). This CDR3 is CASRIHGELFF. The CDR3 DNA follows: TGTGCCAGTAGAATCCACGGGGAGCTGTTTTTT.

This sequence joins TRBV28 and TRBJ2-7, with 10 bases matching TRBD1. This CDR3 is 18 amino acids long. The junction had 15 bases not matched to a gene; V was cut back by 5 bases and J by 2 bases. CDR1 MDHEN and CDR2 SYDVKM come from the germline V gene. The CDR3 sequence: CASSTTDRGLRSTYEQYF. The CDR3, as DNA: TGTGCCAGCAGTACCACAGACAGGGGGCTACGATCGACCTACGAGCAGTACTTC.

The chain combines TRBV2 with TRBJ1-1; no firm D call. The CDR3 spans 13 residues. V was clipped by 4 bases and J by 0 bases, with 6 bases between them. Germline V gives CDR1 SNHLY, CDR2 FYNNEI. This CDR3 is CASSGEVNTEAFF. The CDR3 DNA sequence: TGTGCCAGCAGTGGGGAAGTGAACACTGAAGCTTTCTTT.

The chain joins TRBV5-1 to TRBJ1-6, with no clear D. Germline assignment: CDR1 SGHRS and CDR2 YFSETQ. The V end lost 0 bases, the J end lost 7 bases, and 8 bases lay between the germline ends. The CDR3 length is 14 residues. This CDR3 reads CASSLGTSNSPLHF. The CDR3, as DNA: TGCGCCAGCAGCTTGGGTACCTCCAATTCACCCCTCCACTTT. Variable domain in full (rest from reference TRBV5-1 and TRBJ1-6): KAGVTQTPRYLIKTRGQQVTLSCSPISGHRSVSWYQQTPGQGLQFLFEYFSETQRNKGNFPGRFSGRQFSNSRSEMNVSTLELGDSALYLCASSLGTSNSPLHFGNGTRLTVT.

This clone was seen just once. The rearrangement uses TRBV4-1 and TRBJ1-3; D may be TRBD1 (5 bases). Deletions cut 1 base from V and 0 bases from J, with 10 bases between. Germline CDR1 and CDR2: MGHRA and YSYEKL. The CDR3 runs 16 residues. The CDR3 spells CASSQGRGRSGNTIYF. The CDR3 coding sequence is TGCGCCAGCAGCCAAGGCCGGGGACGCTCTGGAAACACCATATATTTT.

The rearrangement uses TRBV7-6 and TRBJ2-7; D gene ambiguous. V lost 5 bases, J lost 7 bases, and 12 bases lay in between. This CDR3 contains 12 residues. CDR1 is SGHVS, CDR2 FNYEAQ, per germline. The CDR3 region is CASSPPLGEQYF. As DNA, the CDR3 is TGTGCCAGCAGCCCCCCCCTTGGGGAGCAGTACTTC.

J is TRBJ2-7 and V is TRBV19; possibly TRBD2 for D (5 bases). Germline assignment: CDR1 LNHDA and CDR2 SQIVND (reference sequence). The CDR3 has 13 amino acids. Deletions cut 8 bases from V and 7 bases from J, with 18 bases between. This CDR3 is CASRGSGSGEQYF. The CDR3 nucleotides are TGTGCCAGTCGAGGGTCGGGGTCCGGGGAGCAGTACTTC.

Comment on this clone: Other DNA sequences of this sample code for an identical CDR3. The chain couples TRBV7-9 to TRBJ2-1; D unclear. The V and J ends lost 4 bases and 4 bases respectively, with 5 bases between them. The germline V gene encodes CDR1 SEHNR and CDR2 FQNEAQ (reference sequence). The CDR3 is 12 residues long. The CDR3 loop is CASSSQYNEQFF. CDR3 coding DNA: TGTGCCAGCAGCTCACAGTACAATGAGCAGTTCTTC. The variable domain in full, completed from reference TRBV7-9 and TRBJ2-1, reads DTGVSQNPRHKITKRGQNVTFRCDPISEHNRLYWYRQTLGQGPEFLTYFQNEAQLEKSRLLSDRFSAERPKGSFSTLEIQRTEQGDSAMYLCASSSQYNEQFFGPGTRLTVL.

The chain joins TRBV4-3 to TRBJ2-7, with D possibly called TRBD1 or TRBD2 (5 bases each). In germline, CDR1 is LGHNA, CDR2 YSLEER. Trimming shortened V by 2 bases and J by 1 base, and 15 bases separated the two germline ends. The CDR3 is made up of 16 amino acids. The CDR3 reads CASSQIRDVTSYEQYF. As DNA, the CDR3 is TGCGCCAGCAGCCAAATCCGGGACGTAACTTCCTACGAGCAGTACTTC.

The chain carries TRBV19 and TRBJ2-6; TRBD1 is a possible D gene (6 bases). Trimming took off 6 bases at V and 0 bases at J, with 12 bases between the two ends. In germline, CDR1 is LNHDA, CDR2 SQIVND (reference sequence). This CDR3 is 16 amino acids long. CDR3 sequence reads: CASRTGQYSGANVLTF. In nucleotides, the CDR3 is TGTGCCAGTAGAACAGGACAGTACTCTGGGGCCAACGTCCTGACTTTC. The whole variable domain, filled in from reference TRBV19 and TRBJ2-6, reads DGGITQSPKYLFRKEGQNVTLSCEQNLNHDAMYWYRQDPGQGLRLIYYSQIVNDFQKGDIAEGYSVSREKKESFPLTVTSAQKNPTAFYLCASRTGQYSGANVLTFGAGSRLTVL.

This chain joins TRBV19 and TRBJ2-1, with D tentatively TRBD2 (5 bases). Per germline, CDR1 LNHDA and CDR2 SQIVND (reference sequence). CDR3 length: 17 residues. Trimming took off 5 bases at V and 0 bases at J, with 17 bases between the two ends. The CDR3 nucleotides read TGTGCCAGTAGTCCCCTCTTAACGGGGAGCTCCTACAATGAGCAGTTCTTC. Translation: CASSPLLTGSSYNEQFF.

The chain uses TRBV5-1 and TRBJ1-5; unclear D gene. Trimming took 10 bases from V and 3 from J, leaving 32 bases between them. The germline gives CDR1 SGHRS, CDR2 YFSETQ. This CDR3 is built from 19 residues. In DNA, the CDR3 is TGCGCCGGCAACTCGAGCCCTCCTATGTCGGGTAAGAACAATCAGCCCCAGCATTTT. It is translated as CAGNSSPPMSGKNNQPQHF.

The sample holds one count of this clone. The chain has TRBV7-2 and TRBJ2-7, with D perhaps TRBD1 (5 bases). The CDR3 has 14 amino acids. Trimming removed 6 bases at V and 7 bases at J, with 19 bases between. Germline CDR1 reads SGHTA; CDR2 reads FQGNSA. CDR3 sequence (DNA): TGTGCCAGCAGTATTAGTGGGGCCCTTGCTGAGCAGTACTTC. Translated, it gives CASSISGALAEQYF.

This clone was seen a single time. The chain combines TRBV10-2 with TRBJ2-5; D not resolved. V dropped 4 bases and J dropped 2 bases, with 5 bases sitting between them. CDR3 length: 12 amino acids. The V gene's germline CDR1 is WSHSY and CDR2 SAAADI. The chain's CDR3 is CASSGQQETQYF. The CDR3 DNA sequence: TGCGCCAGCAGTGGACAACAAGAGACCCAGTACTTC.